Detailed here is one T cell receptor beta chain. Its antigen remains unidentified. The data were obtained in a study of PD-L1 blockade in urothelial cancer. Study overall: Reported median T cell count for blood samples was more than 140,000. Notes on the study in general: Greater 3-week expansion of tumor-associated blood clones was recorded for durable-benefit patients.

The time point: peripheral blood 6 weeks after treatment start. Data came from immunoSEQ multiplex PCR; TCRdb stores just in-frame clones and leaves some out. The data show 50,000 to 55,000 clones, around 89% seen once. CDR1 is MDHEN and CDR2 is SYDVKM in the germline V gene. The ends lost 5 bases at V and 5 bases at J; junction bases unmatched: 7. The CDR3 has 17 residues. This chain uses TRBV28 with TRBJ2-3, with 16 bases fitting TRBD2. The starting material was PBMCs, obtained around atezolizumab (anti-PD-L1) treatment. The TCR comes from a man in his fifties or sixties with urothelial cancer. For the CDR3, the DNA is TGTGCCAGCAGTGGGTCCGGGACTAGCGGGGGGGTAGATACGCAGTATTTT. Translated: CASSGSGTSGGVDTQYF.